There are a few counts of the clone carrying this T cell receptor beta chain. Its antigen is unknown. PCR was performed a second time for 7 to 11 cycles using a sample-barcoded 5' primer and a J-beta primer mix. One entry per CDR3 protein results from TCRdb running MiXCR on the 5' RACE reads. The table lists hundreds of thousands of distinct CDR3 sequences, 45% to 70% of them singletons, with about a quarter in the top ten. There are 14 residues in the CDR3. The germline V gene has CDR1 SGHTA and CDR2 FQGNSA. V gave up 8 bases and J gave up 4 bases; unmatched junction bases: 9. Total RNA amounts of at least 5 micrograms were extracted per sample. The entry originates in a study of blood T cells in healthy people across ages. Overall study context: About one barcoded beta molecule per two T cells was captured by template switching.

General observations from the study: Diversity estimates drawn from one million T cells were deemed underestimates. Changes seen in expanded clonotypes were possibly confounded by donor CMV status left unknown.

The chain has TRBV7-2 and TRBJ1-2; 8 nucleotides line up with TRBD1. Sequenced material: blood. The TCR sequence derives from a man aged 35 to 55 in good health. CDR3 sequence reads: CASRNPGGAYGYTF. DNA for the CDR3: TGTGCCAGCCGCAACCCAGGGGGCGCCTATGGCTACACCTTC.